This T cell receptor (beta chain) is from a study of blood T cell repertoires in COVID-19. The CDR3 is 14 amino acids. Trimming took 4 bases from V and 0 from J, leaving 8 bases between them. Germline V gives CDR1 MGHDK, CDR2 SYGVNS. Profiling relied on immunoSEQ multiplex PCR, and the TCRdb table lists in-frame clones only, not all of them. The table has 50,000 to 85,000 clones, 82% seen once. The rearrangement joins TRBV25-1 to TRBJ2-3, with D hard to call. The specimen was peripheral blood. The TCR sequence derives from a man aged 55-75 years with acute or convalescent COVID-19. In DNA form, the CDR3 reads TGTGCCAGCAGTGCCCTCCCTAGCACAGATACGCAGTATTTT. Translation: CASSALPSTDTQYF. The full variable domain, rest sourced from reference TRBV25-1 and TRBJ2-3, is EADIYQTPRYLVIGTGKKITLECSQTMGHDKMYWYQQDPGMELHLIHYSYGVNSTEKGDLSSESTVSRIRTEHFPLTLESARPSHTSQYLCASSALPSTDTQYFGPGTRLTVL.